These 23 T cell receptor beta chains were all obtained from the same sample, sequenced in a study of CD8 T cells in Susac syndrome. Random hexamers primed reverse transcription of about 0.45 to 1 ug RNA. Using its own MiXCR run on the immunoSEQ multiplex PCR reads, TCRdb lists one record per CDR3 protein. Altogether 200,000 to 250,000 distinct CDR3 sequences are present, roughly 93% being singletons, with the ten largest covering roughly 0.14%. Sequenced material: CD4+ T cells from PBMCs. The receptors were gathered from a human donor with Susac syndrome.

The V call is TRBV9, the J call TRBJ2-7; weak D call: TRBD1 (6 bases). Germline-derived CDR1 and CDR2 are SGDLS and YYNGEE. V was cut by 0 bases and J by 3 bases, with 10 bases left in between. This CDR3 comprises 14 residues. The CDR3 sequence: CASSVGQGNYEQYF. CDR3 coding DNA: TGTGCCAGCAGCGTAGGGCAGGGGAACTACGAGCAGTACTTC.

The rearrangement joins TRBV9 to TRBJ2-1, with TRBD1 matching over 7 bases. The V segment lost 4 bases and the J segment 5 bases; nucleotides outside the gene matches: 6. Germline loops: CDR1 SGDLS, CDR2 YYNGEE. There are 14 residues in the CDR3. The CDR3 sequence is CASSTLQGNNEQFF. CDR3 DNA sequence: TGTGCCAGCAGCACCTTACAGGGGAACAATGAGCAGTTCTTC.

V gene TRBV12-3 or TRBV12-4 combines with J gene TRBJ2-3, with D possibly being TRBD2 (5 bases). CDR3 length: 16 amino acids. V was clipped by 6 bases and J by 3 bases, with 19 bases between them. CDR3 DNA: TGTGCCAGCAGGCACCATACTAGGTCGGGAACAGATACGCAGTATTTT. Protein sequence: CASRHHTRSGTDTQYF.

The gene calls are TRBV3-1 and TRBJ1-4; TRBD1 might be the D (5 bases). CDR1 is LGHDT, CDR2 YNNKEL, per germline (reference sequence). Trimming left V 4 bases short and J 8 bases short, with 23 bases between. The CDR3 runs to 17 residues. The DNA of the CDR3 is TGTGCCAGCAGCCCCTCCTCCGGGGCAGTGACGAAGGAAAAACTGTTTTTT. The encoded protein is CASSPSSGAVTKEKLFF.

V and J are TRBV19 and TRBJ2-7; D is perhaps TRBD2 (5 bases). The CDR3 is 13 amino acids. With 10 bases removed from V and 3 bases from J, the gap between germline ends came to 16 bases. Germline assignment: CDR1 LNHDA and CDR2 SQIVND (reference sequence). CDR3 region: CATTRPPGYEQYF. CDR3 DNA sequence: TGTGCCACCACTAGACCCCCTGGCTACGAGCAGTACTTC.

The chain is built from TRBV19 and TRBJ2-3; 11 bases are a match to TRBD2. CDR1 and CDR2 from the germline V gene are LNHDA and SQIVND (reference sequence). The CDR3 contains 17 residues. V shed 4 bases, J shed 8 bases, and the junction held 14 bases outside the gene matches. DNA for the CDR3: TGTGCCAGTAGTACGCACGGGGGTAGCGGGGGGGCCGGTACGCAGTATTTT. This codes for CASSTHGGSGGAGTQYF.

The rearrangement links TRBV4-3 to TRBJ1-1; D is undetermined. Germline CDR1 reads LGHNA; CDR2 reads YSLEER. Trimming left V 0 bases short and J 4 bases short, with 6 bases between. The CDR3 covers 13 residues. The DNA for the CDR3 is TGCGCCAGCAGCCAAGATCTGGTCACTGAAGCTTTCTTT. Protein: CASSQDLVTEAFF.

V gene TRBV6-5 combines with J gene TRBJ1-2, with TRBD1 identical over 8 bases. Germline CDR1 is MNHEY and CDR2 is SVGAGI. The CDR3 is 15 residues long. Trimming at V came to 6 bases and at J to 8 bases, leaving 14 bases not matched to a gene. The CDR3 sequence: CASRTFLQGDGGYTF. The DNA of the CDR3 is TGTGCCAGCAGAACCTTCTTACAGGGGGACGGGGGCTACACCTTC.

The gene calls are TRBV12-3 or TRBV12-4 and TRBJ2-1, with D maybe TRBD1 (5 bases). With 6 bases removed from V and 5 bases from J, the gap between germline ends came to 8 bases. CDR3 length: 12 amino acids. In DNA form, the CDR3 reads TGTGCCAGCAGGCAGACAGACAATGAGCAGTTCTTC. Protein product: CASRQTDNEQFF.

This clonotype appeared a single time. This chain joins TRBV7-2 and TRBJ1-1; no definite D call. Trimming took 1 base from V and 7 from J, leaving 13 bases between them. The CDR3 runs 14 residues. CDR1 is SGHTA and CDR2 is FQGNSA in the germline V gene. CDR3 nucleotide sequence: TGTGCCAGCAGCTTAGTGCAAACAAATGATGAAGCTTTCTTT. Translated: CASSLVQTNDEAFF.

This clonotype was seen more than once but under ten times. The genes are TRBV4-1 and TRBJ1-6; maybe TRBD1 (5 bases). The CDR3 loop spans 14 amino acids. V was cut by 4 bases and J by 10 bases, with 14 bases left in between. Germline V CDR1 and CDR2: MGHRA, YSYEKL. The CDR3 nucleotides read TGCGCCAGCAGCCCGGGGACTGTTGAATCACCCCTCCACTTT. Protein product: CASSPGTVESPLHF.

V is TRBV9 and J is TRBJ1-4, with D maybe TRBD1 (6 bases). The CDR3 runs to 14 residues. Germline assignment: CDR1 SGDLS and CDR2 YYNGEE. Trimming removed 0 bases at V and 10 bases at J, with 13 bases between. CDR3 loop: CASSVAGAEGKLFF. DNA for the CDR3: TGTGCCAGCAGCGTAGCGGGGGCTGAGGGAAAACTGTTTTTT.

The chain couples TRBV5-1 to TRBJ2-5, with TRBD1 matching over 7 bases. Germline V gives CDR1 SGHRS, CDR2 YFSETQ. The CDR3 totals 14 residues. With V trimmed by 4 bases and J by 1 base, 4 bases remained unmatched. Here the CDR3 DNA reads TGCGCCAGCAGCCCGGGACAGTTCCAAGAGACCCAGTACTTC. Translated: CASSPGQFQETQYF.

This clonotype was seen a single time. The V gene is TRBV6-5, the J gene TRBJ1-5, with D possibly matching TRBD1 (5 bases). The length of the CDR3 is 15 residues. Germline values: CDR1 MNHEY, CDR2 SVGAGI. V gave up 4 bases and J gave up 4 bases, with 14 bases separating them. The CDR3 loop reads CASSSGPGGNQPQHF. In DNA form, the CDR3 reads TGTGCCAGCAGTTCTGGCCCGGGGGGGAATCAGCCCCAGCATTTT.

The rearrangement joins TRBV3-1 to TRBJ2-2; 7 bases map to TRBD1. CDR1 is LGHDT, CDR2 YNNKEL, per germline (reference sequence). V was clipped by 6 bases and J by 2 bases; unmatched bases: 3. This CDR3 region has 14 residues. CDR3 in amino acids: CASSRDSNTGELFF. CDR3 nucleotides: TGTGCCAGCAGTCGGGACAGCAACACCGGGGAGCTGTTTTTT.

As DNA, the CDR3 is TGCAGCGGAGGGACAGGGGGCGACACTGAAGCTTTCTTT. It encodes CSGGTGGDTEAFF. This rearrangement joins TRBV29-1 to TRBJ1-1; the match to TRBD1 covers 12 bases. This CDR3 contains 13 residues. The V and J ends lost 7 bases and 3 bases, in that order; junction bases with no gene match: 3. Germline V gene data show CDR1 as SQVTM and CDR2 as ANQGSEA.

The DNA of the CDR3 is TGTGCCAGCAGTTACAGTGACTCCTACAATGAGCAGTTCTTC. Its protein product is CASSYSDSYNEQFF. This sequence joins TRBV28 and TRBJ2-1, with D unclear. The CDR3 covers 14 residues. Trimming left V 4 bases short and J 0 bases short, with 7 bases between. The germline V gene encodes CDR1 MDHEN and CDR2 SYDVKM.

The V gene is TRBV6-2 or TRBV6-3, the J gene TRBJ1-5, with D hard to call. CDR1 MNHEY and CDR2 SVGEGT come from the germline V gene. V shed 2 bases and J shed 0 bases, with 2 bases lying between them. CDR3 length equals 13 residues. This CDR3 reads CASSYDSNQPQHF. The CDR3 DNA follows: TGTGCCAGCAGTTACGATAGCAATCAGCCCCAGCATTTT.

The rearrangement joins TRBV20-1 to TRBJ2-3; D not resolved. The length of the CDR3 is 11 residues. Germline V gene data show CDR1 as DFQATT and CDR2 as SNEGSKA (reference sequence). Deletions cut 3 bases from V and 4 bases from J, with 5 bases between. The CDR3 sequence is CSASPPDTQYF. CDR3 sequence (DNA): TGCAGTGCTAGCCCCCCAGATACGCAGTATTTT.

The V gene is TRBV3-1, the J gene TRBJ2-7; maybe TRBD2 (5 bases). The V gene's germline CDR1 is LGHDT and CDR2 YNNKEL (reference sequence). The CDR3 is 15 residues long. V gave up 0 bases and J gave up 1 base, with 10 bases separating them. CDR3 amino acids: CASSQDGGESYEQYF. The CDR3 DNA is TGTGCCAGCAGCCAAGATGGAGGTGAATCCTACGAGCAGTACTTC.

This chain links TRBV3-1 with TRBJ1-3, with D possibly being TRBD1 (5 bases). The CDR3 contains 14 residues. V lost 1 base to trimming and J lost 2 bases, with 6 bases between them. CDR1 is LGHDT and CDR2 is YNNKEL in the germline V gene (reference sequence). CDR3 nucleotides: TGTGCCAGCAGCCAAGGGGGGACTGGAAACACCATATATTTT. Its translation: CASSQGGTGNTIYF.

J is TRBJ1-2 and V is TRBV12-3 or TRBV12-4, with D possibly being TRBD1 (6 bases). This CDR3 is built from 14 residues. Deletions cut 5 bases from V and 0 bases from J, with 10 bases between. The CDR3 nucleotides are TGTGCCAGCAGTGACTGGACAGCTAACTATGGCTACACCTTC. This encodes CASSDWTANYGYTF.

This chain uses TRBV7-2 with TRBJ1-5; 8 bases match TRBD1. The CDR3 length is 15 residues. V gave up 5 bases and J gave up 4 bases; unmatched junction bases: 7. Germline CDR1 SGHTA, CDR2 FQGNSA. For the CDR3, the DNA is TGTGCCAGCAGCGCTGGACAGGGAAAGAATCAGCCCCAGCATTTT. This encodes CASSAGQGKNQPQHF.